This T cell receptor (beta chain) was captured by sequencing in a study of T cell changes during pregnancy in multiple sclerosis. This clone was observed a few times. Assay used: immunoSEQ multiplex PCR; TCRdb lists only in-frame clones, some missing. The sample includes roughly 43,000 clones, about 89% of them seen just once. The clonotype comes from a female donor with multiple sclerosis, enrolled in a pregnancy study. The sample was CD4+ T cells from peripheral blood mononuclear cells, taken after pregnancy.

The CDR3 bases are TGTGCCAGCCGCTGGGAAGGGGGCTATGGCTACACCTTC. Translated: CASRWEGGYGYTF. V is TRBV6-1 and J is TRBJ1-2, with D possibly TRBD1 on 6 matching bases. The germline CDR1 and CDR2 sequences are MNHNS and SASEGT. Trimming left V 8 bases short and J 4 bases short, with 14 bases between. The CDR3 is made up of 13 amino acids.